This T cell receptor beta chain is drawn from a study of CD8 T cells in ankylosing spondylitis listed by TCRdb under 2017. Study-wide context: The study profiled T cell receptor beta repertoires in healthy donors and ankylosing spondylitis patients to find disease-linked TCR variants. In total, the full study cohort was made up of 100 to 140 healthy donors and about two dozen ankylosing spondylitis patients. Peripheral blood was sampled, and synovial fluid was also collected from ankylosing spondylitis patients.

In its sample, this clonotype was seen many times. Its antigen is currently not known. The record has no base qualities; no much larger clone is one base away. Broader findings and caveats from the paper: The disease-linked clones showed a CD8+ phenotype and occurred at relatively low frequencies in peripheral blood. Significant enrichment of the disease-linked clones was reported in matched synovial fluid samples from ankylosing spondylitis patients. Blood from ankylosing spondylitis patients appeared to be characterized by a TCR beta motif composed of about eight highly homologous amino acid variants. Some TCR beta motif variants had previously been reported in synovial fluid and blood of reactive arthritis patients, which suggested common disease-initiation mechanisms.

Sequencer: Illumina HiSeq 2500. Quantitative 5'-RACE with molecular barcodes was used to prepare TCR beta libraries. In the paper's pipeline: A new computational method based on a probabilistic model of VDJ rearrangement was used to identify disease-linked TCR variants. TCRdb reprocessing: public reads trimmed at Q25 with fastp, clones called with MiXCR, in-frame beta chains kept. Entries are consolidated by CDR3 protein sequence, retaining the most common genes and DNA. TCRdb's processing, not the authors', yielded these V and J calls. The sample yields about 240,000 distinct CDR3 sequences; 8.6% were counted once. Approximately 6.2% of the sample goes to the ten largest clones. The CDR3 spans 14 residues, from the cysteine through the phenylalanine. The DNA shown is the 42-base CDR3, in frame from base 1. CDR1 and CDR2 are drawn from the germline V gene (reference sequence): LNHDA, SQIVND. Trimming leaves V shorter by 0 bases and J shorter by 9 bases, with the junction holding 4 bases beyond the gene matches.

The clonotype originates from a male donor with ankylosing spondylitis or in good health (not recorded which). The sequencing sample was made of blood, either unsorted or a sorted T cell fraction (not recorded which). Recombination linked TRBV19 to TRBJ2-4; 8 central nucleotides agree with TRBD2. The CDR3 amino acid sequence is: CASSIEAGVVIQYF. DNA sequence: TGTGCCAGTAGTATAGAAGCGGGAGTCGTCATTCAGTACTTC.